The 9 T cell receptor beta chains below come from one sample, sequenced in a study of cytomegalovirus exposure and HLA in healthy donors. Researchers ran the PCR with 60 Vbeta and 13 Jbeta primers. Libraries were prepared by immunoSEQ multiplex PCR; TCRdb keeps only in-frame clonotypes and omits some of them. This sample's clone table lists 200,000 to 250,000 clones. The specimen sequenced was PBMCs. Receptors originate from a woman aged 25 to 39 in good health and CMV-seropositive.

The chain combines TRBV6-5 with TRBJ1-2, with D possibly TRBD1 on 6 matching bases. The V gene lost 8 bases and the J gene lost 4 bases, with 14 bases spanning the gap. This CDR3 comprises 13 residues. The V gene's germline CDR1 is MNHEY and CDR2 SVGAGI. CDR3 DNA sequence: TGTGCCAGCCAATCCACAGGGATCTATGGCTACACCTTC. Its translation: CASQSTGIYGYTF.

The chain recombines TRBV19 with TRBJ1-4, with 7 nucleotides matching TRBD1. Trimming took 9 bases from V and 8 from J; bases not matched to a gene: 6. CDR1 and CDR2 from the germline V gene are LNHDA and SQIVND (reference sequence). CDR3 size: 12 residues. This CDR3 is CASGDRDEKLFF. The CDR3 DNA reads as TGTGCCAGCGGCGACAGGGACGAAAAACTGTTTTTT.

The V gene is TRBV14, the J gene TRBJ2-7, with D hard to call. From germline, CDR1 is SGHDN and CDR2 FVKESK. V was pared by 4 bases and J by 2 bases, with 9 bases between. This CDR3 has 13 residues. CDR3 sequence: CASSPGLAYEQYF. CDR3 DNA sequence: TGTGCCAGCAGCCCGGGTTTAGCCTACGAGCAGTACTTC.

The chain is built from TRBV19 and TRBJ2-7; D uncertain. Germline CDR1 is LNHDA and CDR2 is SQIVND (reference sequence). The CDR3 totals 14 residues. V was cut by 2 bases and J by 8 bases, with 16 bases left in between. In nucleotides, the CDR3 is TGTGCCAGTAGTATAAGAGGTCACCTCGGCCAGCAGTACTTC. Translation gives CASSIRGHLGQQYF. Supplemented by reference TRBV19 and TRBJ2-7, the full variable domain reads DGGITQSPKYLFRKEGQNVTLSCEQNLNHDAMYWYRQDPGQGLRLIYYSQIVNDFQKGDIAEGYSVSREKKESFPLTVTSAQKNPTAFYLCASSIRGHLGQQYFGPGTRLTVT.

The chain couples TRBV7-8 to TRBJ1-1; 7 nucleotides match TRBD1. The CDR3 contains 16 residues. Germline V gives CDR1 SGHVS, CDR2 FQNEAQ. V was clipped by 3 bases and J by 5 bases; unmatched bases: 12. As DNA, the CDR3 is TGTGCCAGCAGCTTTGGTCTCGGACAGGCGGGTACTGAAGCTTTCTTT. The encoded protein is CASSFGLGQAGTEAFF.

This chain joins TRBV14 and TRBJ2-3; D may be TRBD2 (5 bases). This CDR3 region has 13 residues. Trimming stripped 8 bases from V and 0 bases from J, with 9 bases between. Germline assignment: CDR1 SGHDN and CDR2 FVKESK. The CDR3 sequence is CASGSSSTDTQYF. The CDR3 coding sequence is TGTGCCAGCGGGAGTTCTAGCACAGATACGCAGTATTTT.

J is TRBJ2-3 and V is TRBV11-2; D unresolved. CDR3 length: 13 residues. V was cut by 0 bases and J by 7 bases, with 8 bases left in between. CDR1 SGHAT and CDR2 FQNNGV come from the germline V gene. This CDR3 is CASSLEAEHTQYF. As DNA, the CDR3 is TGTGCCAGCAGCTTAGAGGCCGAACATACGCAGTATTTT.

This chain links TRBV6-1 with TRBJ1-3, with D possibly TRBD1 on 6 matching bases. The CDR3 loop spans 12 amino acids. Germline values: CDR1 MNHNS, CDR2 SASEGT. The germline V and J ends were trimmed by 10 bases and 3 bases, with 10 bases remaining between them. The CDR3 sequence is CATEGDGNTIYF. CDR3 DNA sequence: TGTGCCACCGAGGGGGATGGAAACACCATATATTTT.

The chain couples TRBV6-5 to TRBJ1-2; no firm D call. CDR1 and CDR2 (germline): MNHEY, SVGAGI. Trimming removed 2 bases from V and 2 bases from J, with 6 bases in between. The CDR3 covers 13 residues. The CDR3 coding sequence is TGTGCCAGCAGTTACGGGGAGAACTATGGCTACACCTTC. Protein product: CASSYGENYGYTF.